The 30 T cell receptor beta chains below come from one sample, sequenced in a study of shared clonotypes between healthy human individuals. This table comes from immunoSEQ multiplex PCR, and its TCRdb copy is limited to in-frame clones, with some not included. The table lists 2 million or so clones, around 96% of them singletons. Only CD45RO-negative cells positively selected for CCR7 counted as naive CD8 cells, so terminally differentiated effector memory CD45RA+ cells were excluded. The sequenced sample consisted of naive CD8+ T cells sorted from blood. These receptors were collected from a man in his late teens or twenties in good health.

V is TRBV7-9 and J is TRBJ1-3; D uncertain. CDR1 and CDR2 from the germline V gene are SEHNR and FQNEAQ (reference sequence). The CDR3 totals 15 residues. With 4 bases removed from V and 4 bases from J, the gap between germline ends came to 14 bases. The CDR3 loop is CASSYTGLAGNTIYF. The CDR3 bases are TGTGCCAGCAGCTATACCGGGCTGGCGGGAAACACCATATATTTT.

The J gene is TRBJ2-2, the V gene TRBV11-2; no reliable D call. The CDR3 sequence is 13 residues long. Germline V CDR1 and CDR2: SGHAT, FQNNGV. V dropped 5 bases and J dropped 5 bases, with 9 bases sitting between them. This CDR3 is CASSPLRTGELFF. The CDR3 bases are TGTGCCAGCAGCCCACTCCGGACCGGGGAGCTGTTTTTT. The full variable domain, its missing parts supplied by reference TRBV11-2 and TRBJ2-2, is EAGVAQSPRYKIIEKRQSVAFWCNPISGHATLYWYQQILGQGPKLLIQFQNNGVVDDSQLPKDRFSAERLKGVDSTLKIQPAKLEDSAVYLCASSPLRTGELFFGEGSRLTVL.

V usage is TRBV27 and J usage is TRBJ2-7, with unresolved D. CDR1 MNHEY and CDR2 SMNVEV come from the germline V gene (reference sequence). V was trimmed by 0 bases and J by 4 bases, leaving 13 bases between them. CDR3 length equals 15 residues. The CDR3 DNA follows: TGTGCCAGCAGTTTATCAGCCGCGCTAGGTTACGAGCAGTACTTC. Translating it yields CASSLSAALGYEQYF.

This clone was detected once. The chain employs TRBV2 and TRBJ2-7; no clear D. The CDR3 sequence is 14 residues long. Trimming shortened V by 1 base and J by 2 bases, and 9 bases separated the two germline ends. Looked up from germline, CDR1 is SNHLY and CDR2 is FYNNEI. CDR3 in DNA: TGTGCCAGCAGTGAAGAACCAGATACCTACGAGCAGTACTTC. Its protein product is CASSEEPDTYEQYF.

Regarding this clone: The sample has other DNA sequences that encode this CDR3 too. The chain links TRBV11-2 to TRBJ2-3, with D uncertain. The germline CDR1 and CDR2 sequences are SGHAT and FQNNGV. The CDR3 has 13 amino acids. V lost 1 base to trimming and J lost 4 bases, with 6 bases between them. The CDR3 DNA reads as TGTGCCAGCAGCTTAGCCCCACCAGATACGCAGTATTTT. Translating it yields CASSLAPPDTQYF.

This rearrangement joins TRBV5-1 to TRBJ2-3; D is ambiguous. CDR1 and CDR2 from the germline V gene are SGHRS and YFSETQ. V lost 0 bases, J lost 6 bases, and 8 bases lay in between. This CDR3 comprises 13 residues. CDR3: CASSLDLLDTQYF. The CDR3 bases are TGCGCCAGCAGCTTGGACTTACTGGATACGCAGTATTTT. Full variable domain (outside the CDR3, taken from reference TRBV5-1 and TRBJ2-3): KAGVTQTPRYLIKTRGQQVTLSCSPISGHRSVSWYQQTPGQGLQFLFEYFSETQRNKGNFPGRFSGRQFSNSRSEMNVSTLELGDSALYLCASSLDLLDTQYFGPGTRLTVL.

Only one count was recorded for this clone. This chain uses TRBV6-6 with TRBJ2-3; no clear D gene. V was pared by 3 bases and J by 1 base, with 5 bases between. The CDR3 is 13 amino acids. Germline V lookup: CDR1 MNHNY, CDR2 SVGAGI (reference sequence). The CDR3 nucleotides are TGTGCCAGCAGTTATACACGCACAGATACGCAGTATTTT. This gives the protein CASSYTRTDTQYF.

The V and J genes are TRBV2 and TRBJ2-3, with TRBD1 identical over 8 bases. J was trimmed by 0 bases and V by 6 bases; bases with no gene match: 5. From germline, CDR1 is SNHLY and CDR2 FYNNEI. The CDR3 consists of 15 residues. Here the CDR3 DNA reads TGTGCCAGCAGCGGCACAGGGGGTAGCACAGATACGCAGTATTTT. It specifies CASSGTGGSTDTQYF.

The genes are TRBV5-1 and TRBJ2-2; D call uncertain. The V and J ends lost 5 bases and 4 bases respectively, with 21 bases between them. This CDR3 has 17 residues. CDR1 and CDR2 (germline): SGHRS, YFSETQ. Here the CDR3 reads CASSPGQTRGGTGELFF. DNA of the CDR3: TGCGCCAGCAGTCCGGGCCAGACTCGAGGTGGCACCGGGGAGCTGTTTTTT. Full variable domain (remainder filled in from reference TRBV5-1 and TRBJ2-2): KAGVTQTPRYLIKTRGQQVTLSCSPISGHRSVSWYQQTPGQGLQFLFEYFSETQRNKGNFPGRFSGRQFSNSRSEMNVSTLELGDSALYLCASSPGQTRGGTGELFFGEGSRLTVL.

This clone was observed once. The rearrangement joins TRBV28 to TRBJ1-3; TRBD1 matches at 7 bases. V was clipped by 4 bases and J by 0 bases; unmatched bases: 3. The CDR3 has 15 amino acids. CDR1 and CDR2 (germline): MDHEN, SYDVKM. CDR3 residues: CASSYTGDSGNTIYF. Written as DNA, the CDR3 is TGTGCCAGCAGTTACACAGGGGACTCTGGAAACACCATATATTTT. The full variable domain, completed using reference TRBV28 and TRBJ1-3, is DVKVTQSSRYLVKRTGEKVFLECVQDMDHENMFWYRQDPGLGLRLIYFSYDVKMKEKGDIPEGYSVSREKKERFSLILESASTNQTSMYLCASSYTGDSGNTIYFGEGSWLTVV.

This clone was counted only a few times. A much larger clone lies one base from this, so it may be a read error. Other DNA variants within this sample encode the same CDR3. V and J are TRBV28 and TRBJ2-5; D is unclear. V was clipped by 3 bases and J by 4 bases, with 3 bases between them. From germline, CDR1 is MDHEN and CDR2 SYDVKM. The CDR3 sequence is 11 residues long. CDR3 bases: TGTGCCAGCAGTTTGGGAGAGACCCAGTACTTC. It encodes CASSLGETQYF.

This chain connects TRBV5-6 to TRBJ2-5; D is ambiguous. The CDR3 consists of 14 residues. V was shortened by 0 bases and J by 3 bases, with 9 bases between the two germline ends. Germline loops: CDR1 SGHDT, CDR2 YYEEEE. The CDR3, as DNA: TGTGCCAGCAGCTTGGGTACCGCGGAAGAGACCCAGTACTTC. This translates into CASSLGTAEETQYF.

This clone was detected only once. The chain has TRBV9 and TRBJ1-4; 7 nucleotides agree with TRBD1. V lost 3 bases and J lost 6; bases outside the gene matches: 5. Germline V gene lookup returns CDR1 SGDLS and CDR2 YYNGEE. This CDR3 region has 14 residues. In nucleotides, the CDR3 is TGTGCCAGCAGCGGACAGGGTGAGGATGAAAAACTGTTTTTT. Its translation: CASSGQGEDEKLFF.

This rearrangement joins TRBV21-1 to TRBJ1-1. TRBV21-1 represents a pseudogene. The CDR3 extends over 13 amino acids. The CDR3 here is CASSKGRTDEAFF. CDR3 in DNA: TGTGCCAGCAGCAAAGGACGTACCGATGAAGCTTTCTTT.

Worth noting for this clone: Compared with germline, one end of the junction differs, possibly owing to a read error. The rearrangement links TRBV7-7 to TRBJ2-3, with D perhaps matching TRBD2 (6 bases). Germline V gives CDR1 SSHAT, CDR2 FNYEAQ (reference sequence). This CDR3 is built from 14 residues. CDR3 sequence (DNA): TGTGCTAGCAGCTTGGAGGGAGGCACAGATACGCAGTATTTT. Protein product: CASSLEGGTDTQYF.

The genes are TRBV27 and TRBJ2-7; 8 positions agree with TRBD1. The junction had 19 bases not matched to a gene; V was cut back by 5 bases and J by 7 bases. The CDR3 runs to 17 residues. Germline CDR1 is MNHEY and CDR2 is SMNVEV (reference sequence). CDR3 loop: CASSPLSPLRQGQEQYF. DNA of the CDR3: TGTGCCAGCAGTCCACTCTCCCCCCTCCGACAGGGGCAAGAGCAGTACTTC.

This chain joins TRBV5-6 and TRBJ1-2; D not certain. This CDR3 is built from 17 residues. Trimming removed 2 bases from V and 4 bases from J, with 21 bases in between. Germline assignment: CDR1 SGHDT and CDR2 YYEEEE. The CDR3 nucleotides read TGTGCCAGCAGCTTCGGAGGGTCCGGGAGCATTCTCTATGGCTACACCTTC. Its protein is CASSFGGSGSILYGYTF. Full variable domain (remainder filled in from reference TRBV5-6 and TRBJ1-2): DAGVTQSPTHLIKTRGQQVTLRCSPKSGHDTVSWYQQALGQGPQFIFQYYEEEERQRGNFPDRFSGHQFPNYSSELNVNALLLGDSALYLCASSFGGSGSILYGYTFGSGTRLTVV.

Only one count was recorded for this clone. The CDR3 reads CASSYGQWSNEQFF. CDR3 coding DNA: TGTGCCAGCAGTTACGGGCAGTGGTCCAATGAGCAGTTCTTC. V and J are TRBV6-6 and TRBJ2-1; D gene uncertain. The germline V and J ends were trimmed by 2 bases and 6 bases, with 11 bases remaining between them. Germline V gene sequence: CDR1 MNHNY, CDR2 SVGAGI (reference sequence). The CDR3 totals 14 residues.

CDR3 sequence reads: CASNLRGNTEAFF. The CDR3 DNA reads as TGTGCCAGCAACCTGCGAGGGAACACTGAAGCTTTCTTT. This rearrangement joins TRBV11-2 to TRBJ1-1; D gene uncertain. This CDR3 has 13 amino acids. V lost 7 bases, J lost 1 base, and 10 bases lay in between. Germline lookup yields CDR1 SGHAT and CDR2 FQNNGV.

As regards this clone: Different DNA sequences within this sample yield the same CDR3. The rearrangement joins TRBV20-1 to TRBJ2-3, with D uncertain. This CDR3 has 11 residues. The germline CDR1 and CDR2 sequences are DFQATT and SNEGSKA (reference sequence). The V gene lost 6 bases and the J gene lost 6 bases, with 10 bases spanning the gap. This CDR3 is CSALRADTQYF. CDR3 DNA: TGCAGTGCCCTTAGGGCTGATACGCAGTATTTT.

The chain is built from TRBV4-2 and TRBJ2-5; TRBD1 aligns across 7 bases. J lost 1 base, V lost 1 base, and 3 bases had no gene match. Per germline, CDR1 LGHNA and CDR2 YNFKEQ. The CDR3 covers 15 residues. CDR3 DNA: TGTGCCAGCAGCCAAGTAGGGGGCCCCCAAGAGACCCAGTACTTC. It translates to CASSQVGGPQETQYF.

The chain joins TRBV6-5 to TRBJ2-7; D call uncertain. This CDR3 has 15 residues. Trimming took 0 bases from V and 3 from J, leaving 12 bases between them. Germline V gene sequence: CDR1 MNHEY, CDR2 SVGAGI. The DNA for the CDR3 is TGTGCCAGCAGTTACTCGGACCCCAAAGGCTACGAGCAGTACTTC. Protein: CASSYSDPKGYEQYF.

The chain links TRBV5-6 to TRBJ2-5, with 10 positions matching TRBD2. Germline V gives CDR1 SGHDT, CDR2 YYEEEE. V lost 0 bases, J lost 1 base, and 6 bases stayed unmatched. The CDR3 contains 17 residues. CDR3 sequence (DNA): TGTGCCAGCAGCTTGGCCTTTACTAGCGGGACCCAAGAGACCCAGTACTTC. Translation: CASSLAFTSGTQETQYF.

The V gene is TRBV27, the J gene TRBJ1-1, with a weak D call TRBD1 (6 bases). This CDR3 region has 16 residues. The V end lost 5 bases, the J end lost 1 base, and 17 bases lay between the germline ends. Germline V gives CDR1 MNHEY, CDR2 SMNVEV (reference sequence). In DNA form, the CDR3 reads TGTGCCAGCAGTCTATGGACAGCCAGCCCGAACACTGAAGCTTTCTTT. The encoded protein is CASSLWTASPNTEAFF.

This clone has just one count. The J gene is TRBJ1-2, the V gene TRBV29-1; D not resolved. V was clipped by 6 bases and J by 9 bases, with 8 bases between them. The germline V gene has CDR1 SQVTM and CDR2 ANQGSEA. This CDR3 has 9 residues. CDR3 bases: TGCAGCGTGGCGGGAAGCTACACCTTC. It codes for CSVAGSYTF.

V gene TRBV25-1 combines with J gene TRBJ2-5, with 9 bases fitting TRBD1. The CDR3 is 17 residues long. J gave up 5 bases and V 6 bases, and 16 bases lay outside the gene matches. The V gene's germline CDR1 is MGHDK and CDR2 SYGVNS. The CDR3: CASSLRWDREGGETQYF. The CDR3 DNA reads TGTGCCAGCAGCCTAAGGTGGGACAGGGAAGGTGGGGAGACCCAGTACTTC. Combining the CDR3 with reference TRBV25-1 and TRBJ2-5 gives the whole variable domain EADIYQTPRYLVIGTGKKITLECSQTMGHDKMYWYQQDPGMELHLIHYSYGVNSTEKGDLSSESTVSRIRTEHFPLTLESARPSHTSQYLCASSLRWDREGGETQYFGPGTRLLVL.

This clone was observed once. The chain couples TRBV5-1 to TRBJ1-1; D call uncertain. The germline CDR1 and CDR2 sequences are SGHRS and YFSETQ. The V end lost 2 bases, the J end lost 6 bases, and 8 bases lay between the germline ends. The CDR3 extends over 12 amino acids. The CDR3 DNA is TGCGCCAGCAGCTTCGGGCAGGCTGAAGCTTTCTTT. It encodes CASSFGQAEAFF.

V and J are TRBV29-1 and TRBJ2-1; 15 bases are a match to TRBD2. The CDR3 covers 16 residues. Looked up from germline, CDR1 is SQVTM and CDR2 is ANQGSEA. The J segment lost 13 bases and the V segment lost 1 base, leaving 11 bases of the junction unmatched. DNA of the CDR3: TGCAGCGTTGAAGCCCGGACTAGCGGGAGGGCCGAGTCCCAGTTCTTC. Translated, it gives CSVEARTSGRAESQFF.

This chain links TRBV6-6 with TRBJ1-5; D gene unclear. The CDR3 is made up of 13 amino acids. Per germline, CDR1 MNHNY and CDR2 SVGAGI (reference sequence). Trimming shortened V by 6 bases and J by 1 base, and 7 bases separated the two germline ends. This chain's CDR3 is CASSLGSNQPQHF. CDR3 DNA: TGTGCCAGCAGCTTGGGGAGCAATCAGCCCCAGCATTTT.

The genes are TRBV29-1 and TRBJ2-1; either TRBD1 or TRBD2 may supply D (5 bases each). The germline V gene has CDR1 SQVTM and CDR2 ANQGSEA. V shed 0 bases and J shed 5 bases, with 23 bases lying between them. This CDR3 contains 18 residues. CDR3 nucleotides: TGCAGCGTTGAAGAACCTCTAGCCCAGGGATCCAATAACAATGAGCAGTTCTTC. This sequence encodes CSVEEPLAQGSNNNEQFF.